This TCR beta chain was sequenced during a study of cytomegalovirus exposure and HLA in healthy donors (dated by TCRdb to between 2016 and 2019). For the study in its entirety: According to a later analysis, the roughly 120 validation repertoires were produced on the same platform as the roughly 720 repertoires of the first cohort. The study aimed to test whether cataloging public T cell receptors could reveal signatures of past pathogen exposure. A separate validation cohort of roughly 130 different subjects was used in addition to the 666-subject first cohort. To predict cytomegalovirus infection status, the study brought together high-throughput TCR immunosequencing, statistical association of individual TCRs with disease status, and machine learning. What the study reported, not specific to this receptor: A later analysis lacked HLA typing for the validation cohort, so it scored co-occurrence in that cohort across all 120 or so repertoires. In both the original and validation cohorts, the classifier was reported to diagnose cytomegalovirus status with high specificity and sensitivity. A later analysis found that TCRs clustered in the first cohort also tended to co-occur in the roughly 120 validation repertoires, with 94% of cluster scores above 0. According to the authors, the approach could potentially be generalized to other disease states and immunological phenotypes. The study gave a list of about 150 TCR beta chains associated with cytomegalovirus. Most TCR sequences were observed very rarely across donors, whereas some public TCRs were present in many individuals. A few of the identified cytomegalovirus-associated TCR beta chains were confirmed in vitro to be specific for cytomegalovirus antigens.

Donors formed part of the validation cohort, which comprised approximately 130 subjects and was distinct from the first cohort of several hundred subjects. The germline V gene provides CDR1 SGHTA and CDR2 FQGNSA. V is cut by 5 bases and J by 7 bases, and the space between the germline ends is 15 bases. The CDR3 covers 14 residues, taking in both the cysteine and the phenylalanine. Only the CDR3 DNA stays, 42 bases, in frame from base 1. Receptors were amplified or captured by the immunoSEQ multiplex PCR assay. Concerning the study's data processing: A statistical classification framework was built to diagnose cytomegalovirus status from the catalog of TCR beta chain sequences. Not all clones reach the TCRdb copy of this immuneACCESS table, which keeps in-frame sequences only. Checked studies attribute under half of the gap to unresolved V genes and leave the rest unexplained. The DNA gave D and trimming, while V, J and clone size come from that table. This sample gives 100,000 or so clones in total; roughly 87% of them show up just once. Together, the top ten hold 5.5% to 7.5% of the sample.

Comments on this clone: Its antigen is unknown. Qualities for individual bases were not recorded, and no much larger clone is one base off.

The sequence derives from a man aged 18 to 30 in good health and CMV-seropositive. The chain is assembled from TRBV7-2 and TRBJ1-5; no D gene can be assigned with confidence. The sample consisted of PBMCs. This receptor carries the CDR3 CASSEALAGQPQHF. The DNA reads TGTGCCAGCAGCGAAGCATTGGCGGGACAGCCCCAGCATTTT.